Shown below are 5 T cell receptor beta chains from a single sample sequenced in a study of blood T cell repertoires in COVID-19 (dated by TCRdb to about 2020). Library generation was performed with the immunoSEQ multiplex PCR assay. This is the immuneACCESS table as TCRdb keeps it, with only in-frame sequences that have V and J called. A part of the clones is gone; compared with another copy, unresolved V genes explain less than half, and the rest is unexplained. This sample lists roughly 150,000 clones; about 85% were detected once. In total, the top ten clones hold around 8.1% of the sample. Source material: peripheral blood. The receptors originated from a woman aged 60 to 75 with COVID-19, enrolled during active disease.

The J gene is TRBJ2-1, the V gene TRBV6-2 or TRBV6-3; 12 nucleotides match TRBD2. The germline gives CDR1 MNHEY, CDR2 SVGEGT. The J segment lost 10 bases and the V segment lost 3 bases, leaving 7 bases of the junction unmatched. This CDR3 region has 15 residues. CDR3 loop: CASSYRTSGMYEQFF. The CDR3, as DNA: TGTGCCAGCAGTTATAGGACTAGCGGGATGTACGAGCAGTTCTTC.

CDR3 residues: CASSLSSGLYTEAFF. In DNA form, the CDR3 reads TGTGCCAGCAGTTTATCGTCGGGGTTGTACACTGAAGCTTTCTTT. The chain employs TRBV27 and TRBJ1-1; D remains unclear. Germline CDR1 MNHEY, CDR2 SMNVEV (reference sequence). Trimming pared 0 bases from V and 3 bases from J, leaving 11 bases between. The CDR3 has 15 amino acids.

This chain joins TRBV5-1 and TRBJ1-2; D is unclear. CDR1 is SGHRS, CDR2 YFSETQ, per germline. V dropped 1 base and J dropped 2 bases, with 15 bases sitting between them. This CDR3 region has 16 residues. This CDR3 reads CASSLSYGRGNYGYTF. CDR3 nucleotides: TGCGCCAGCAGCTTGAGTTATGGCCGCGGCAACTATGGCTACACCTTC.

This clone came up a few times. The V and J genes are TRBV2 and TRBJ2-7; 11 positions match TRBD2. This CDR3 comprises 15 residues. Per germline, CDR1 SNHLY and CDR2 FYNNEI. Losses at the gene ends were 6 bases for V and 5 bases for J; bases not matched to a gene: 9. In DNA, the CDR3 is TGTGCCAGCAGATTAACTAGCGGGAGTGGAAACGAGCAGTACTTC. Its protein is CASRLTSGSGNEQYF.

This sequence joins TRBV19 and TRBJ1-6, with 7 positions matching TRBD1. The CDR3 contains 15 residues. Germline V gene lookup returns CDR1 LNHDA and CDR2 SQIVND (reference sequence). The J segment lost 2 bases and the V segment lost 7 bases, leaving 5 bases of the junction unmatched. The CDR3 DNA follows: TGTGCCAGTAACCAACAGGGGACCTATAATTCACCCCTCCACTTT. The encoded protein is CASNQQGTYNSPLHF.